This TCR beta chain was captured in a study of blood T cell repertoires in COVID-19. The wider study: Sources were T cells, B-cell-depleted T cells, or PBMCs; the material itself was cDNA or gDNA.

The assay was immunoSEQ multiplex PCR, and TCRdb's table has in-frame clones only and misses some. The data show some 200,000 clones, around 80% seen once. As regards this clone: Additional DNA sequences in this sample encode the identical CDR3.

After removal of 0 bases from V and 1 base from J, the junction contained 0 bases not matched to a gene. The CDR3 covers 14 residues. CDR1 is SGHRS, CDR2 YFSETQ, per germline. V is TRBV5-1 and J is TRBJ2-7; 8 bases are a match to TRBD1. Material for sequencing was peripheral blood. The sequence derives from a woman aged 40 to 50 with acute or convalescent COVID-19. The CDR3 reads CASSLDRGSYEQYF. The CDR3 nucleotides read TGCGCCAGCAGCTTGGACAGGGGGTCCTACGAGCAGTACTTC.